The clone carrying this T cell receptor (beta chain) appeared a few times. Trimming took 3 bases from V and 6 from J, leaving 15 bases between them. CDR3 length: 13 residues. The germline V gene encodes CDR1 SQVTM and CDR2 ANQGSEA. The data stem from a study of T cell changes during pregnancy in multiple sclerosis. Here immunoSEQ multiplex PCR was the method, and the copy in TCRdb shows in-frame clones only, minus some. This repertoire shows fewer than 25,000 clones, roughly nine tenths found once; its top ten account for over 0.55%. The origin of this receptor is a female donor in good health, enrolled as a control in a pregnancy study. The chain uses TRBV29-1 and TRBJ2-7; possibly TRBD1 for D (5 bases). Specimen: CD4+ T cells from peripheral blood mononuclear cells, collected in the third trimester of pregnancy. This CDR3 reads CSVDQGGVGEQYF. The DNA of the CDR3 is TGCAGCGTTGATCAGGGTGGCGTTGGCGAGCAGTACTTC.